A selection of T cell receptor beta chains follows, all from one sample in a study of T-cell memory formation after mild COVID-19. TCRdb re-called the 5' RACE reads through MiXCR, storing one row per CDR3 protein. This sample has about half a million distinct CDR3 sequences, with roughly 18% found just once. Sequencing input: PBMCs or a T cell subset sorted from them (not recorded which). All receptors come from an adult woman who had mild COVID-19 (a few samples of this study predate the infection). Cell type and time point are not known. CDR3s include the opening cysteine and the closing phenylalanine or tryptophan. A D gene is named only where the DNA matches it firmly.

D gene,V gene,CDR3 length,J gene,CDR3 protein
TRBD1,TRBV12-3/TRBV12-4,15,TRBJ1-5,CASSFGQGDYQPQHF
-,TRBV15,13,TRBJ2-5,CATSRALKETQYF
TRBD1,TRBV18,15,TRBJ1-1,CASSPPRTGTTEAFF
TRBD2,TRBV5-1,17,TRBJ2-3,CASSLWTSGGSTDTQYF
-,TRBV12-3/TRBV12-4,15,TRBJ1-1,CASSFSLTMNTEAFF
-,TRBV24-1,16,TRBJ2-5,CATSDLWGCLGETQYF
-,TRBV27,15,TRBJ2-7,CASSLRATVSYEQYF
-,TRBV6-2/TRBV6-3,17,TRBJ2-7,CASSYGPGSGLSYEQYF
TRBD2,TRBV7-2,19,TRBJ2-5,CASSTKKTTGLAGMETQYF
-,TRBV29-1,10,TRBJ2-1,CSVAQPLEFF
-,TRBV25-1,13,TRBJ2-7,CASSESAGYEQYF
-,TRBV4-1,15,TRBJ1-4,CASSQDLGDRRRLFF
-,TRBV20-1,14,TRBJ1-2,CTPLERAASYGYTF
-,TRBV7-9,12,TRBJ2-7,CASSLVSGQQYF
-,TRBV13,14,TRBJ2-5,CASSPGRQQETQYF
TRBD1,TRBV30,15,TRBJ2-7,CAWSVLTGSSYEQYF
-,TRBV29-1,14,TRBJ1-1,CSAGRTPMNTEAFF
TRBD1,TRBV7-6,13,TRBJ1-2,CASSAGGHLGYTF
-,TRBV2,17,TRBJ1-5,CASSEAGRERSNQPQHF
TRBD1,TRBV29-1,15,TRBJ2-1,CSVDKGQGLNNEQFF
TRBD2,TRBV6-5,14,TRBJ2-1,CASSAAGGSYEQFF
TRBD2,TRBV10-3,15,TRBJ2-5,CAISGGLAEQETQYF
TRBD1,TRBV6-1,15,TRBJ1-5,CASSPTGVFNQPQHF
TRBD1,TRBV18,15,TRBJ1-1,CASSPGTAYNTEAFF
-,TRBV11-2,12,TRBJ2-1,CASTGTGPEQFF
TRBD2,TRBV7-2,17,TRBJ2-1,CASSYQREGIGYNEQFF
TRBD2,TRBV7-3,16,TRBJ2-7,CASSLTFWKGGYEQYF
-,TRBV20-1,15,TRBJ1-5,CSARDQGRPDQPQHF
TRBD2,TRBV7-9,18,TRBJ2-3,CASSLGAGVPHVTDTQYF
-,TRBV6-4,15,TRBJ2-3,CASSDSGGGTDTQYF
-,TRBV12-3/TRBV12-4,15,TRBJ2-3,CASSLLGPGPDTQYF
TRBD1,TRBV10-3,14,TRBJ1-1,CAINPTGGNTEAFF
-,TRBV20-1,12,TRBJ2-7,CSARGSEIGQYF
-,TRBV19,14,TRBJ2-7,CASSITLGTYEQYF
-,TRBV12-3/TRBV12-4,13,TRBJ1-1,CASSRRRNTEAFF
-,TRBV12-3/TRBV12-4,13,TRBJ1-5,CASSPGYNQPQHF
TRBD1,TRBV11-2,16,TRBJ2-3,CASRTPGQGRLDTQYF
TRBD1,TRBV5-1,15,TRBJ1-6,CASSSGDRGNSPLHF
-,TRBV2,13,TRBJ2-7,CASTSRGSYEQYF
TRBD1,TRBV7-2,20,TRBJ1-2,CASSYLLGPGQGALTYGYTF
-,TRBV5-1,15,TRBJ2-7,CASSFRQGPPYEQYF
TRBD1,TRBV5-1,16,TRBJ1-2,CASSLRDRGFNYGYTF
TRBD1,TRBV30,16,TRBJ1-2,CAWRPRTGGSNYGYTF
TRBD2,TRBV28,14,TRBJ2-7,CASQRSGPTYEQYF
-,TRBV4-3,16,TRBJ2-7,CASSQTPGPGSYEQYF
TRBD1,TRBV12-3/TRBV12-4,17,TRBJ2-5,CASSLGSSRDRRETQYF